This TCR beta chain was recovered during a study of OX40 agonist ivuxolimab in advanced cancers. Repertoires were generated with immunoSEQ multiplex PCR, while TCRdb's copy carries only in-frame clones and drops some. Here the sample spans around 84,000 clones, approximately 89% being singletons. Germline CDR1 reads ENHRY; CDR2 reads SYGVKD. This CDR3 comprises 15 residues. Trimming took off 4 bases at V and 3 bases at J, with 16 bases between the two ends. The sequence was collected from an adult with an advanced solid tumor such as melanoma, head and neck, liver or kidney cancer. The chain carries TRBV10-3 and TRBJ2-7; weak D call: TRBD1 (6 bases). The sample consisted of CD4+ or CD8+ T cells sorted from blood, taken in a trial of the OX40 agonist ivuxolimab. The CDR3 DNA is TGTGCCATCAGTGCAAGACAGGCGAACCACTACGAGCAGTACTTC. It yields the protein CAISARQANHYEQYF.